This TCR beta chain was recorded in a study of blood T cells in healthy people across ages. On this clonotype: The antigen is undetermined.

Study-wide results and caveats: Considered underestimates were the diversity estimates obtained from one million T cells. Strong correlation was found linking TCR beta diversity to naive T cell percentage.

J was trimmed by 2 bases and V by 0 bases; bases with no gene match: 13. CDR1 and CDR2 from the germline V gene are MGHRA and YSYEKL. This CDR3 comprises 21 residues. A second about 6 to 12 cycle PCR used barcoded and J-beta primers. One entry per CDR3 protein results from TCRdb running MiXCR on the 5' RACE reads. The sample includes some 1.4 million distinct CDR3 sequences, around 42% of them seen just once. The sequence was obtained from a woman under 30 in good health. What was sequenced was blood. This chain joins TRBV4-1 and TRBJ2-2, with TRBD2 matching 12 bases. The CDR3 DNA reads TGCGCCAGCAGCCAAGAGTCAACTGGACTAGCGGGATACGATAACACCGGGGAGCTGTTTTTT. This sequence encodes CASSQESTGLAGYDNTGELFF.